The clone carrying this T cell receptor (beta chain) was seen ten or more times. Amplified TCR beta CDR3 regions derived from RNA transcripts. Researchers ran a first-round RT-PCR on the TCR CDR3 using the HTBI primer set. TCRdb re-called the multiplex PCR reads through MiXCR, storing one row per CDR3 protein. Among around 250,000 distinct CDR3 sequences listed, about 17% were seen once. V trimming: 2 bases; J trimming: 7 bases; junction bases outside the gene matches: 6. CDR1 is PRHDT, CDR2 FYEKMQ, per germline (reference sequence). The CDR3 length is 16 residues. These data come from a study of T cells in Graves' hyperthyroidism and ophthalmopathy. The PBMCs studied were ones that came from 10 ml fresh peripheral blood.

The TCR originated in a woman under 30 with Graves' ophthalmopathy. Source material: blood. The J gene is TRBJ2-1, the V gene TRBV13, with TRBD2 matching over 12 bases. CDR3 sequence: CASSLWTSGILNEQFF. CDR3 coding DNA: TGTGCCAGCAGCTTATGGACTAGCGGGATCTTGAATGAGCAGTTCTTC.